These T cell receptor beta chains were read from a single sample in a study of cytomegalovirus exposure and HLA in healthy donors. Repertoires were generated with immunoSEQ multiplex PCR, while TCRdb's copy carries only in-frame clones and drops some. The sample yields under 250,000 clones, approximately 84% seen once. Sequencing used PBMCs. The source is a girl aged 2-10 years in good health and CMV-seronegative. Each CDR3 is given with its conserved first and last residue. The order of the fields is J gene, D gene, V gene, clone size, CDR3 protein, CDR3 DNA. The D gene is left open where the match is weak. Size is stated for part of the rows, as once, few or many counts, or as a class when the clone is expanded.

>TRBJ1-2|-|TRBV5-1|-
CASSLDRYGYTF
TGCGCCAGCAGCTTGGATCGTTATGGCTACACCTTC
>TRBJ1-5|TRBD1|TRBV27|-
CASSSYGQGASNQPQHF
TGTGCCAGCAGTTCCTACGGACAGGGGGCTAGCAATCAGCCCCAGCATTTT
>TRBJ1-3|TRBD1|TRBV6-5|-
CASSYSTGGGNTIYF
TGTGCCAGCAGTTACTCAACAGGGGGTGGAAACACCATATATTTT
>TRBJ2-7|-|TRBV27|-
CASSFGRTGTEQYF
TGTGCCAGCAGTTTTGGGCGCACAGGGACCGAGCAGTACTTC
>TRBJ1-2|TRBD1|TRBV9|-
CASSPGQQNYGYTF
TGTGCCAGCAGCCCGGGACAGCAAAACTATGGCTACACCTTC
>TRBJ2-5|-|TRBV6-6|few
CASSSSRLGETQYF
TGTGCCAGCAGTTCAAGCCGGCTCGGGGAGACCCAGTACTTC
>TRBJ2-7|-|TRBV4-2|once
CASSPYGGPYEQYF
TGTGCCAGCAGCCCTTACGGGGGACCCTACGAGCAGTACTTC
>TRBJ2-7|TRBD1|TRBV2|-
CASSGDRVGEQYF
TGTGCCAGCAGTGGGGACAGGGTCGGCGAGCAGTACTTC
>TRBJ1-2|-|TRBV27|-
CASSRGLMDFYGYTF
TGTGCCAGCAGTCGCGGCCTAATGGATTTCTATGGCTACACCTTC
>TRBJ2-3|-|TRBV30|-
CAWSFKDTQYF
TGTGCCTGGAGCTTTAAAGATACGCAGTATTTT
>TRBJ2-7|TRBD2|TRBV7-9|-
CASSLFGGTSPHEQYF
TGTGCCAGCAGCTTATTCGGGGGGACTAGCCCCCACGAGCAGTACTTC
>TRBJ2-7|-|TRBV28|-
CASSSPTRPYEQYF
TGTGCCAGCAGTTCCCCGACGCGGCCCTACGAGCAGTACTTC
>TRBJ1-6|-|TRBV27|-
CASSLRDGDSPLHF
TGTGCCAGCAGTTTACGTGACGGAGATTCACCCCTCCACTTT
>TRBJ1-5|TRBD1|TRBV5-1|-
CASSLGTGSNQPQHF
TGCGCCAGCAGCTTGGGGACAGGTAGCAATCAGCCCCAGCATTTT
>TRBJ2-5|TRBD2|TRBV18|-
CASSPPVLAGYQETQYF
TGTGCCAGCTCACCACCAGTTCTAGCGGGATACCAAGAGACCCAGTACTTC
>TRBJ1-6|-|TRBV7-9|-
CASSEVTESPLHF
TGTGCCAGCAGCGAGGTGACAGAATCACCCCTCCACTTT
>TRBJ2-2|-|TRBV4-1|-
CASSRRPSVSNTGELFF
TGCGCCAGCAGCCGTCGCCCTAGCGTCTCGAACACCGGGGAGCTGTTTTTT
>TRBJ2-7|TRBD1|TRBV18|few
CASSPGTGGYEQYF
TGTGCCAGCTCACCAGGGACAGGGGGGTACGAGCAGTACTTC
>TRBJ1-2|-|TRBV14|-
CASSQERAPYYGYTF
TGTGCCAGCAGCCAGGAGCGGGCCCCCTACTATGGCTACACCTTC
>TRBJ2-7|TRBD1|TRBV27|once
CASSLLGTGPSYEQYF
TGTGCCAGCAGTCTCCTCGGGACAGGTCCATCCTACGAGCAGTACTTC
>TRBJ1-2|-|TRBV30|-
CAWGGGTNYGYTF
TGTGCCTGGGGCGGGGGGACTAACTATGGCTACACCTTC
>TRBJ1-4|TRBD1|TRBV30|once
CAWGPGTGDEKLFF
TGTGCCTGGGGACCCGGGACAGGGGACGAAAAACTGTTTTTT
>TRBJ2-2|-|TRBV6-6|-
CASRPPAGDTGELFF
TGTGCCAGCAGACCACCGGCAGGGGACACCGGGGAGCTGTTTTTT
>TRBJ1-1|TRBD1|TRBV6-5|-
CASLPGQGPEAFF
TGTGCCTCCCTACCGGGACAGGGACCTGAAGCTTTCTTT
>TRBJ2-2|TRBD1|TRBV6-4|once
CASSPRQGTNTGELFF
TGTGCCAGTAGTCCTCGACAGGGAACAAACACCGGGGAGCTGTTTTTT
>TRBJ2-2|-|TRBV11-2|-
CASTYRAGGELFF
TGTGCCAGCACCTACAGGGCTGGCGGGGAGCTGTTTTTT
>TRBJ1-1|TRBD1|TRBV7-9|-
CASSLGTGGNTEAFF
TGTGCCAGCAGCTTAGGGACAGGGGGGAACACTGAAGCTTTCTTT
>TRBJ2-7|TRBD1|TRBV2|-
CASSESPRDRGAYEQYF
TGTGCCAGCAGTGAAAGCCCCCGGGACAGGGGTGCCTACGAGCAGTACTTC
>TRBJ1-1|-|TRBV2|-
CASKDMGETEAFF
TGTGCCAGCAAGGACATGGGCGAGACTGAAGCTTTCTTT
>TRBJ2-7|TRBD1|TRBV5-1|-
CASRSGTGDTYEQYF
TGCGCCAGCCGCTCCGGGACAGGTGATACCTACGAGCAGTACTTC
>TRBJ2-7|TRBD2|TRBV5-1|few
CASSGTSGGARYEQYF
TGCGCCAGCAGCGGGACTAGCGGGGGGGCCAGGTACGAGCAGTACTTC
>TRBJ1-2|-|TRBV6-4|-
CASSDSGDSNYGYTF
TGTGCCAGCAGTGACTCCGGCGACAGTAACTATGGCTACACCTTC
>TRBJ1-2|TRBD1|TRBV27|once
CASSGYRGSGYTF
TGTGCCAGCAGTGGGTACAGGGGGTCAGGCTACACCTTC
>TRBJ2-7|-|TRBV19|-
CASTPRDGGGYEQYF
TGTGCCAGTACCCCCCGGGACGGGGGAGGCTACGAGCAGTACTTC
>TRBJ2-1|-|TRBV11-2|-
CASSSEVLGEQFF
TGTGCCAGCAGCTCCGAGGTCTTGGGTGAGCAGTTCTTC
>TRBJ2-1|TRBD2|TRBV7-3|-
CASSLRTAGGYNEQFF
TGTGCCAGCAGCTTAAGAACAGCGGGGGGTTACAATGAGCAGTTCTTC
>TRBJ1-1|-|TRBV28|-
CASSLKGVKAFF
TGTGCCAGCAGTTTAAAGGGGGTTAAAGCTTTCTTT
>TRBJ1-5|-|TRBV7-9|-
CASSLSGTSNQPQHF
TGTGCCAGCAGCTTATCAGGAACTAGCAATCAGCCTCAGCATTTT
>TRBJ2-7|TRBD2|TRBV7-3|-
CASSLDPTSTYEQYF
TGTGCCAGCAGTTTGGACCCGACTAGCACCTACGAGCAGTACTTC
>TRBJ2-7|-|TRBV19|-
CATEGAETYEQYF
TGTGCCACCGAGGGAGCGGAAACCTACGAGCAGTACTTC
>TRBJ1-6|TRBD1|TRBV14|-
CASSLFGQGYNSPLHF
TGTGCCAGCAGCCTGTTTGGACAGGGGTATAATTCACCCCTCCACTTT
>TRBJ2-3|TRBD2|TRBV30|-
CAWSQTSGYTQYF
TGTGCCTGGAGTCAAACTAGCGGTTATACGCAGTATTTT
>TRBJ2-1|TRBD1|TRBV27|-
CASSRGDSPYNEQFF
TGTGCCAGCAGCCGTGGGGACAGCCCCTACAATGAGCAGTTCTTC
>TRBJ2-7|-|TRBV5-5|few
CASSLASRRTDQSSYEQYF
TGTGCCAGCAGCTTGGCCTCACGCCGGACAGATCAGAGCTCCTACGAGCAGTACTTC
>TRBJ2-7|TRBD2|TRBV7-9|-
CASSLGGSGRVHEQYF
TGTGCCAGCAGCTTAGGGGGTAGCGGGAGGGTTCACGAGCAGTACTTC
>TRBJ2-1|-|TRBV29-1|few
CSVLRGIIRYEQFF
TGCAGCGTTCTAAGGGGTATAATAAGGTATGAGCAGTTCTTC
>TRBJ1-2|-|TRBV7-2|-
CASSLGAGRYTF
TGTGCCAGCAGCTTAGGCGCAGGCCGCTACACCTTC
>TRBJ1-6|TRBD1|TRBV30|-
CAAGQGASPLHF
TGTGCCGCCGGACAGGGGGCTTCACCCCTCCACTTT
>TRBJ2-3|-|TRBV4-1|-
CASSRQVGDTQYF
TGCGCCAGCAGCCGACAGGTCGGGGATACGCAGTATTTT
>TRBJ2-7|TRBD2|TRBV29-1|-
CSASSGRGYEQYF
TGCAGCGCCTCTAGCGGGAGGGGGTACGAGCAGTACTTC
>TRBJ2-5|TRBD2|TRBV6-5|-
CASYASGSGRETQYF
TGTGCCAGTTACGCGAGCGGGAGTGGGCGGGAGACCCAGTACTTC